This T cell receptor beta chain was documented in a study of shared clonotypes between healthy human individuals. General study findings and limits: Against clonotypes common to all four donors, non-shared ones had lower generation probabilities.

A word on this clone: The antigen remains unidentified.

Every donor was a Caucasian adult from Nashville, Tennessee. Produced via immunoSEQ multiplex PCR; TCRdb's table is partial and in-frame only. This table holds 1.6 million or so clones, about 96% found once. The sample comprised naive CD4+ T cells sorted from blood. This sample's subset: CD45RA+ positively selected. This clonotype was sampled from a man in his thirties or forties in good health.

In DNA form, the CDR3 reads TGTGCCAGCAGCCCTAGCGTACAGATGAACACCGGGGAGCTGTTTTTT. The encoded protein is CASSPSVQMNTGELFF. J is TRBJ2-2 and V is TRBV11-2; maybe TRBD2 (6 bases). Germline V gene data show CDR1 as SGHAT and CDR2 as FQNNGV. The CDR3 contains 16 residues. With 5 bases removed from V and 1 base from J, the gap between germline ends came to 14 bases.